These 25 T cell receptor beta chains came from one sample sequenced in a study of blood T cell repertoires in COVID-19. Profiled with immunoSEQ multiplex PCR; TCRdb holds only in-frame clones, not every one. This sample has 200,000 to 250,000 clones, with approximately 80% found just once. The sample taken for sequencing was peripheral blood. The receptors shown here come from a man in his fifties or sixties with active or convalescent COVID-19.

This clone was counted a single time. The J gene is TRBJ2-2, the V gene TRBV18, with D hard to call. Between the trimmed V and J ends, which lost 6 bases and 5 bases, there was a span of 7 bases. The CDR3 contains 12 residues. Per the germline V gene, CDR1 is KGHSH and CDR2 is LQKENI. The CDR3, as DNA: TGTGCCAGCTCCTCGAGTACCGGGGAGCTGTTTTTT. The encoded protein is CASSSSTGELFF.

The chain recombines TRBV5-6 with TRBJ1-1; perhaps TRBD1 as D (6 bases). Per germline, CDR1 SGHDT and CDR2 YYEEEE. The CDR3 has 15 amino acids. Trimming cost V 4 bases and J 4 bases, with 17 bases left between them. The CDR3 is CASSLWGRGVTEAFF. The CDR3 DNA reads TGTGCCAGCAGCCTCTGGGGCAGGGGTGTCACTGAAGCTTTCTTT.

CDR3 sequence: CASSLVGAEGYTF. The CDR3 DNA follows: TGTGCCAGCAGCTTAGTGGGGGCGGAGGGCTACACCTTC. The chain joins TRBV5-4 to TRBJ1-2; D is perhaps TRBD1 (6 bases). The ends were cut back, 2 bases at V and 8 bases at J, with 13 bases in the middle. Germline assignment: CDR1 SGHNT and CDR2 YYREEE (reference sequence). This CDR3 has 13 residues. The entire variable domain, with the rest obtained from reference TRBV5-4 and TRBJ1-2, is as follows: ETGVTQSPTHLIKTRGQQVTLRCSSQSGHNTVSWYQQALGQGPQFIFQYYREEENGRGNFPPRFSGLQFPNYSSELNVNALELDDSALYLCASSLVGAEGYTFGSGTRLTVV.

This chain links TRBV5-6 with TRBJ2-7; 7 bases are a match to TRBD2. J gave up 6 bases and V 2 bases, and 2 bases lay outside the gene matches. The germline V gene has CDR1 SGHDT and CDR2 YYEEEE. The CDR3 is made up of 12 amino acids. DNA of the CDR3: TGTGCCAGCAGCTTACGGGGGGTCGAGCAGTACGTC. As protein: CASSLRGVEQYV.

This chain uses TRBV27 with TRBJ2-1; D is possibly TRBD1 (5 bases). Germline assignment: CDR1 MNHEY and CDR2 SMNVEV (reference sequence). The CDR3 spans 15 residues. V shed 5 bases and J shed 0 bases, with 11 bases lying between them. The CDR3 is CASSGDSRSYNEQFF. For the CDR3, the DNA is TGTGCCAGCAGTGGAGACAGCCGCTCCTACAATGAGCAGTTCTTC.

The chain recombines TRBV6-6 with TRBJ1-5; D is uncertain. This CDR3 spans 13 amino acids. The germline V gene encodes CDR1 MNHNY and CDR2 SVGAGI (reference sequence). Trimming shortened V by 5 bases and J by 3 bases, and 8 bases separated the two germline ends. CDR3 loop: CASSEWFNQPQHF. The CDR3 bases are TGTGCCAGCAGTGAGTGGTTCAATCAGCCCCAGCATTTT.

This clone has a single count. The rearrangement joins TRBV15 to TRBJ1-2; TRBD1 agrees at 8 bases. Trimming at V came to 0 bases and at J to 4 bases, leaving 7 bases not matched to a gene. This CDR3 is built from 16 residues. Looked up from germline, CDR1 is LNHNV and CDR2 is YYDKDF (reference sequence). DNA for the CDR3: TGTGCCACCAGCAGAGATTTGGCAGGGGGCGGCTATGGCTACACCTTC. Its protein is CATSRDLAGGGYGYTF.

The V and J genes are TRBV4-3 and TRBJ2-3; 10 bases align to TRBD2. Germline CDR1 reads LGHNA; CDR2 reads YSLEER. The CDR3 sequence is 17 residues long. With V trimmed by 0 bases and J by 2 bases, 5 bases remained unmatched. For the CDR3, the DNA is TGCGCCAGCAGCCAAGATGTACTAGCGGGATTCACAGATACGCAGTATTTT. Translating gives CASSQDVLAGFTDTQYF.

The V gene is TRBV6-2 or TRBV6-3, the J gene TRBJ1-2; the D is unclear. V was trimmed by 0 bases and J by 4 bases, leaving 9 bases between them. CDR3 length equals 14 residues. The germline CDR1 and CDR2 sequences are MNHEY and SVGEGT. Written as DNA, the CDR3 is TGTGCCAGCAGTTACTCGTCTCCTCCCTATGGCTACACCTTC. Its protein is CASSYSSPPYGYTF.

This clone was observed a few times. V is TRBV15 and J is TRBJ1-1; D call uncertain. The CDR3 is 12 amino acids. The V and J ends lost 11 bases and 7 bases respectively, with 17 bases between them. Germline V gene data show CDR1 as LNHNV and CDR2 as YYDKDF (reference sequence). CDR3 DNA sequence: TGTGCCGTCACGAGAACAGATGGTGAAGCTTTCTTT. It encodes CAVTRTDGEAFF.

The rearrangement links TRBV5-4 to TRBJ1-1, with 12 bases identical to TRBD1. The germline CDR1 and CDR2 sequences are SGHNT and YYREEE (reference sequence). This CDR3 spans 16 amino acids. V dropped 4 bases and J dropped 4; count of bases not matched to a gene: 8. The CDR3 sequence is CASSRDRGRYPTEAFF. CDR3 DNA sequence: TGTGCCAGCAGCCGGGACAGGGGGCGTTACCCCACTGAAGCTTTCTTT. The whole variable domain, filled in from reference TRBV5-4 and TRBJ1-1, reads ETGVTQSPTHLIKTRGQQVTLRCSSQSGHNTVSWYQQALGQGPQFIFQYYREEENGRGNFPPRFSGLQFPNYSSELNVNALELDDSALYLCASSRDRGRYPTEAFFGQGTRLTVV.

V usage is TRBV7-6 and J usage is TRBJ2-1, with TRBD2 matching 15 bases. V trimming: 5 bases; J trimming: 3 bases; junction bases outside the gene matches: 8. This CDR3 is built from 18 residues. Germline lookup yields CDR1 SGHVS and CDR2 FNYEAQ. The CDR3 loop reads CASSPGLAGGRGYNEQFF. In nucleotides, the CDR3 is TGTGCCAGCAGCCCCGGACTAGCGGGAGGGAGGGGCTACAATGAGCAGTTCTTC.

This rearrangement joins TRBV7-9 to TRBJ1-2; D call uncertain. This CDR3 region has 12 residues. Germline V gives CDR1 SEHNR, CDR2 FQNEAQ (reference sequence). Trimming removed 2 bases at V and 6 bases at J, with 7 bases between. The CDR3 DNA is TGTGCCAGCAGCTTACTAGGTGATGGCTACACCTTC. Amino acids: CASSLLGDGYTF.

This clone was counted only a few times. This sequence joins TRBV2 and TRBJ2-5, with 11 positions matching TRBD2. The CDR3 covers 15 residues. The germline V gene encodes CDR1 SNHLY and CDR2 FYNNEI. Losses at the gene ends were 4 bases for V and 1 base for J; bases not matched to a gene: 2. This CDR3 reads CASSVSGGAQETQYF. The DNA for the CDR3 is TGTGCCAGCAGTGTTAGCGGGGGGGCCCAAGAGACCCAGTACTTC.

CDR3 nucleotides: TGTGCCAGCAGGGGAGGGCAGGGCTATCAGCCCCAGCATTTT. It encodes CASRGGQGYQPQHF. This sequence joins TRBV28 and TRBJ1-5; a possible D gene is TRBD1 (5 bases). From germline, CDR1 is MDHEN and CDR2 SYDVKM. Trimming took off 6 bases at V and 5 bases at J, with 14 bases between the two ends. The CDR3 loop spans 14 amino acids.

This clone was observed a single time. The chain links TRBV5-5 to TRBJ1-2; D is uncertain. This CDR3 is 14 amino acids long. The germline V gene has CDR1 SGHKS and CDR2 YYEKEE (reference sequence). The ends were cut back, 4 bases at V and 0 bases at J, with 10 bases in the middle. The CDR3 sequence: CASSPGGANYGYTF. The CDR3 DNA sequence: TGTGCCAGCAGCCCTGGCGGAGCTAACTATGGCTACACCTTC. Full variable domain (remainder filled in from reference TRBV5-5 and TRBJ1-2): DAGVTQSPTHLIKTRGQQVTLRCSPISGHKSVSWYQQVLGQGPQFIFQYYEKEERGRGNFPDRFSARQFPNYSSELNVNALLLGDSALYLCASSPGGANYGYTFGSGTRLTVV.

This clone appeared a few times. J is TRBJ2-7 and V is TRBV4-1, with a tentative D call TRBD2 (5 bases). This CDR3 region has 14 residues. From germline, CDR1 is MGHRA and CDR2 YSYEKL. Trimming pared 1 base from V and 4 bases from J, leaving 11 bases between. The CDR3 here is CASSQALVAYEQYF. CDR3 sequence (DNA): TGCGCCAGCAGCCAAGCGCTAGTAGCGTACGAGCAGTACTTC.

This clone occurred once. The chain is built from TRBV10-3 and TRBJ2-3; TRBD1 agrees at 11 bases. The CDR3 length is 14 residues. The germline V gene has CDR1 ENHRY and CDR2 SYGVKD. The J segment lost 6 bases and the V segment lost 2 bases, leaving 1 base of the junction unmatched. CDR3 in DNA: TGTGCCATCAGTGAGGGACAGGGGGCTGATACGCAGTATTTT. It specifies CAISEGQGADTQYF.

This clone was seen a handful of times. The chain couples TRBV28 to TRBJ2-7; the match to TRBD2 covers 8 bases. CDR3 length: 13 amino acids. With 3 bases clipped from V and 6 bases from J, the junction kept 4 bases outside the gene matches. Germline-derived CDR1 and CDR2 are MDHEN and SYDVKM. Here the CDR3 reads CASSFVRGGEQYF. The CDR3 nucleotides read TGTGCCAGCAGTTTCGTCCGGGGGGGCGAGCAGTACTTC.

The chain carries TRBV12-5 and TRBJ2-3, with a weak D call TRBD1 (5 bases). V shed 6 bases and J shed 2 bases, with 15 bases lying between them. The germline CDR1 and CDR2 sequences are LGHNT and FRNRAP. The CDR3 sequence is 15 residues long. The CDR3 loop is CASGGGTRDTDTQYF. CDR3 bases: TGTGCTAGTGGCGGCGGAACCAGGGACACAGATACGCAGTATTTT. Filled out from reference TRBV12-5 and TRBJ2-3, the complete variable domain reads DARVTQTPRHKVTEMGQEVTMRCQPILGHNTVFWYRQTMMQGLELLAYFRNRAPLDDSGMPKDRFSAEMPDATLATLKIQPSEPRDSAVYFCASGGGTRDTDTQYFGPGTRLTVL.

This chain uses TRBV30 with TRBJ1-2, with 8 bases lining up with TRBD1. This CDR3 has 14 amino acids. Trimming took 1 base from V and 4 from J; bases not matched to a gene: 5. Germline CDR1 reads GTSNPN; CDR2 reads SVGIG (reference sequence). The CDR3: CAWSDGTGFYGYTF. The CDR3 DNA is TGTGCCTGGAGTGATGGGACAGGTTTCTATGGCTACACCTTC.

The chain carries TRBV7-9 and TRBJ2-1; TRBD1 might be the D (6 bases). Germline V CDR1 and CDR2: SEHNR, FQNEAQ (reference sequence). This CDR3 has 17 amino acids. The ends were cut back, 4 bases at V and 7 bases at J, with 23 bases in the middle. CDR3 nucleotides: TGTGCCAGCAGCTCAGATCCGGGACAACCTGTTCCGAATGAGCAGTTCTTC. Protein: CASSSDPGQPVPNEQFF.

The CDR3 here is CASSITGESNQPQHF. CDR3 sequence (DNA): TGTGCCAGTAGTATAACAGGGGAGAGCAATCAGCCCCAGCATTTT. The chain has TRBV19 and TRBJ1-5; 7 bases align to TRBD1. V lost 2 bases, J lost 1 base, and 2 bases stayed unmatched. Germline lookup yields CDR1 LNHDA and CDR2 SQIVND (reference sequence). The CDR3 spans 15 residues.

This chain connects TRBV7-3 to TRBJ2-1, with D perhaps matching TRBD1 (6 bases). Germline values: CDR1 SGHTA, CDR2 FQGTGA. The CDR3 is 15 amino acids. With 6 bases removed from V and 0 bases from J, the gap between germline ends came to 12 bases. The CDR3 loop is CASSPTGPSYNEQFF. CDR3 sequence (DNA): TGTGCCAGCAGTCCAACAGGGCCCTCCTACAATGAGCAGTTCTTC.

This sequence joins TRBV5-4 and TRBJ2-7; TRBD1 agrees at 11 bases. J gave up 2 bases and V 0 bases, and 1 base lay outside the gene matches. This CDR3 spans 15 amino acids. CDR1 and CDR2 from the germline V gene are SGHNT and YYREEE (reference sequence). CDR3 sequence: CASSLGTGGTYEQYV. The CDR3 coding sequence is TGTGCCAGCAGCTTGGGGACAGGGGGCACCTACGAGCAGTACGTC.